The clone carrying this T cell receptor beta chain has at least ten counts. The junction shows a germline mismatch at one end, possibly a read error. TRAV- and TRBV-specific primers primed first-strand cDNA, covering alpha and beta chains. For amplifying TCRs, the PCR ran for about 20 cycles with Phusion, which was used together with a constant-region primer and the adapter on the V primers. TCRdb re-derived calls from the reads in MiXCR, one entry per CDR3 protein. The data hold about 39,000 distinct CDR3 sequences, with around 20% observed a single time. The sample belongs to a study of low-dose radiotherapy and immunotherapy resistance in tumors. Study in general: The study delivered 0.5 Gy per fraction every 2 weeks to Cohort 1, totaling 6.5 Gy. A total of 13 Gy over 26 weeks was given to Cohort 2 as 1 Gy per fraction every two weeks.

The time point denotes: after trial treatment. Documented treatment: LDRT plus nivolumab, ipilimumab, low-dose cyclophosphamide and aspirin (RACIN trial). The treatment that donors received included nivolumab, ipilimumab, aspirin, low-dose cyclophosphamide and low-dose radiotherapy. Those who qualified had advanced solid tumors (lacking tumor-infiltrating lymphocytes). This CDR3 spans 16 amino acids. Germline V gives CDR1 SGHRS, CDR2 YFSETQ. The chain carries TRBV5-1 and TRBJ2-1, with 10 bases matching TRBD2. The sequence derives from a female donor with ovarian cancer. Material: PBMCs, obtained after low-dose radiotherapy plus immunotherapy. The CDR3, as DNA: TGTGCCAGCAGCTTGGCATCTAGCGGGAGTTACAATGAGCAGTTCTTC. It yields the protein CASSLASSGSYNEQFF.